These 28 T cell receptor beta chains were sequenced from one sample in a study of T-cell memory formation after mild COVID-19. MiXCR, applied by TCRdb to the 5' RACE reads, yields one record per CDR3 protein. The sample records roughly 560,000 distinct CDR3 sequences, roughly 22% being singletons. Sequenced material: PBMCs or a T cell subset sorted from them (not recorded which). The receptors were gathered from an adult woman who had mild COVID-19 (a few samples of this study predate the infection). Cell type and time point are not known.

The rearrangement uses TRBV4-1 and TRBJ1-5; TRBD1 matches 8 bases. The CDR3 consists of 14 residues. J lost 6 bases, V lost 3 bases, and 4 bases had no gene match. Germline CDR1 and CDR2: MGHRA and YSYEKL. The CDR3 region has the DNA TGCGCCAGCAGCCACACAGGGGGTGGTCAGCCCCAGCATTTT. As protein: CASSHTGGGQPQHF.

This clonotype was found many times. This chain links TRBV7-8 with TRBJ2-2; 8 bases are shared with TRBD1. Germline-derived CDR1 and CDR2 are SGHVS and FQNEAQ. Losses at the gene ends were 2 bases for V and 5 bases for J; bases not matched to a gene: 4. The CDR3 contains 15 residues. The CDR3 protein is CASSLNRGLTGELFF. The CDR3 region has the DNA TGTGCCAGCAGCTTAAACAGGGGGTTGACCGGGGAGCTGTTTTTT. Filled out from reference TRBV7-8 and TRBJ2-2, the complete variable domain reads GAGVSQSPRYKVAKRGQDVALRCDPISGHVSLFWYQQALGQGPEFLTYFQNEAQLDKSGLPSDRFFAERPEGSVSTLKIQRTQQEDSAVYLCASSLNRGLTGELFFGEGSRLTVL.

Here the CDR3 reads CASSVQSYEQYF. The CDR3 DNA reads as TGTGCCAGCAGTGTCCAGTCCTACGAGCAGTACTTC. This sequence joins TRBV2 and TRBJ2-7; D is uncertain. The V gene's germline CDR1 is SNHLY and CDR2 FYNNEI. The CDR3 sequence is 12 residues long. V was pared by 4 bases and J by 1 base, with 5 bases between. The complete variable domain, with remaining parts taken from reference TRBV2 and TRBJ2-7, reads EPEVTQTPSHQVTQMGQEVILRCVPISNHLYFYWYRQILGQKVEFLVSFYNNEISEKSEIFDDQFSVERPDGSNFTLKIRSTKLEDSAMYFCASSVQSYEQYFGPGTRLTVT.

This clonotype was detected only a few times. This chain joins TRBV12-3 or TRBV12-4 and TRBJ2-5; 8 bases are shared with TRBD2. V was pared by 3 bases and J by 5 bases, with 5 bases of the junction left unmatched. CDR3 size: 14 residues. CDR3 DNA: TGTGCCAGCAGTTTTACGGCTAGCGGGGAGACCCAGTACTTC. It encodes CASSFTASGETQYF.

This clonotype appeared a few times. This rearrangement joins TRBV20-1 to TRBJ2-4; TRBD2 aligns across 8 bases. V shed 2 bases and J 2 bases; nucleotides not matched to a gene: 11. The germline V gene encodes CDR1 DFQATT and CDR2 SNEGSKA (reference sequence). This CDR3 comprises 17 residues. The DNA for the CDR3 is TGCAGTGCTAGACAGCCGGGGCGGGAGGTAACCAAAAACATTCAGTACTTC. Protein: CSARQPGREVTKNIQYF.

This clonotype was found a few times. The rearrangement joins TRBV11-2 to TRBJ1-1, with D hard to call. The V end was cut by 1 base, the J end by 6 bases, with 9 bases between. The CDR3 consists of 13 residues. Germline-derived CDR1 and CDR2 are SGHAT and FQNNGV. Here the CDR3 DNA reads TGTGCCAGCAGCTTAGTTGAGAAGTCTGAAGCTTTCTTT. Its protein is CASSLVEKSEAFF.

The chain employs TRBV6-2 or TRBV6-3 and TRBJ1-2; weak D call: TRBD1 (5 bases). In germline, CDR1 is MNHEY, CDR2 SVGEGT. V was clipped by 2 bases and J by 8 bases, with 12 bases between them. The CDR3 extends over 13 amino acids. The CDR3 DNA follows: TGTGCCAGCAGTTACCCCGGGACGGGAGGCTACACCTTC. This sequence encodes CASSYPGTGGYTF.

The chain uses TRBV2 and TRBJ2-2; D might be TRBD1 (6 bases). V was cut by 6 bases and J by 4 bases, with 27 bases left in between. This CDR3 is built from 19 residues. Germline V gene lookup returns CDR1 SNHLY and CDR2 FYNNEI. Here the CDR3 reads CASRRDASFTTGPTGELFF. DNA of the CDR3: TGTGCCAGCAGGAGGGATGCCAGTTTCACGACAGGCCCCACCGGGGAGCTGTTTTTT.

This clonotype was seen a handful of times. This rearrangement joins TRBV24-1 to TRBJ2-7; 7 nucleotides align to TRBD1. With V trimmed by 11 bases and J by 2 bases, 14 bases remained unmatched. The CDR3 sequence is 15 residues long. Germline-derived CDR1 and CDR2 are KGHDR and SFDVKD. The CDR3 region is CANEWGTAAAYEQYF. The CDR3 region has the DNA TGTGCCAATGAATGGGGGACAGCGGCTGCCTACGAGCAGTACTTC.

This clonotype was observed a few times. The DNA of the CDR3 is TGCAGCGTTGCTCCCTTGGGGGGATCGAATCAGCCCCAGCATTTT. Translated: CSVAPLGGSNQPQHF. This chain links TRBV29-1 with TRBJ1-5; D possibly corresponds to TRBD1 (5 bases). The V end lost 4 bases, the J end lost 4 bases, and 17 bases lay between the germline ends. The CDR3 has 15 amino acids. Germline CDR1 SQVTM, CDR2 ANQGSEA. Together with reference TRBV29-1 and TRBJ1-5, the CDR3 gives the full variable domain: SAVISQKPSRDICQRGTSLTIQCQVDSQVTMMFWYRQQPGQSLTLIATANQGSEATYESGFVIDKFPISRPNLTFSTLTVSNMSPEDSSIYLCSVAPLGGSNQPQHFGDGTRLSIL.

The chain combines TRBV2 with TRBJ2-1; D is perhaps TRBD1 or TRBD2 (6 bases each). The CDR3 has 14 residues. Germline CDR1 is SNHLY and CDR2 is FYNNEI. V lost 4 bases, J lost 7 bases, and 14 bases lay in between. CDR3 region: CASSGGAWVNEQFF. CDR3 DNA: TGTGCCAGCAGTGGGGGGGCCTGGGTGAATGAGCAGTTCTTC.

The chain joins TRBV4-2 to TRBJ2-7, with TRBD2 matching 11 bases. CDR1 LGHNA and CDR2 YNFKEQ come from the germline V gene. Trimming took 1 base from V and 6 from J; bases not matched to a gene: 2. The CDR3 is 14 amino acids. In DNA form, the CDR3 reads TGTGCCAGCAGCCAAGTAGCGGGAGGGCCCGAGCAGTACTTC. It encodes CASSQVAGGPEQYF.

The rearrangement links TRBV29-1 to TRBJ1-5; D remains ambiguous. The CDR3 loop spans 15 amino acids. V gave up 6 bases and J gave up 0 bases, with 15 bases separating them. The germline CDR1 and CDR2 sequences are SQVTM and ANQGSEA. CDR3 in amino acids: CSVATSADSNQPQHF. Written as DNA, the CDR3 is TGCAGCGTCGCCACCTCGGCGGATAGCAATCAGCCCCAGCATTTT.

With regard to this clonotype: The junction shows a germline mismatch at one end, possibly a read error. CDR3 region: CASTENFRVWNSPLHF. In DNA form, the CDR3 reads TGTGCCAGCACTGAAAACTTCAGGGTTTGGAATTCACCCCTCCACTTT. The chain carries TRBV2 and TRBJ1-6, with a tentative D call TRBD1 (5 bases). CDR1 and CDR2 from the germline V gene are SNHLY and FYNNEI. The CDR3 runs to 16 residues.

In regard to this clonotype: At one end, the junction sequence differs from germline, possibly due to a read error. The CDR3 sequence: CASSSGLAGRYEQYF. The CDR3 DNA is TGTGCTAGCAGCTCGGGACTAGCGGGAAGGTACGAGCAGTACTTC. The genes are TRBV7-7 and TRBJ2-7; 13 bases line up with TRBD2. The CDR3 totals 15 residues. Looked up from germline, CDR1 is SSHAT and CDR2 is FNYEAQ (reference sequence).

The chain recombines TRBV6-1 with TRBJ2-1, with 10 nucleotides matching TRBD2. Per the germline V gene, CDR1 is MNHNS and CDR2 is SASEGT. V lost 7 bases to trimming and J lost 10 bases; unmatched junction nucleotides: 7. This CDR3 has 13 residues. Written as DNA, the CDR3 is TGTGCCAGCAAGATCAGCGGGGGGGCCGAGCAGTTCTTC. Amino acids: CASKISGGAEQFF.

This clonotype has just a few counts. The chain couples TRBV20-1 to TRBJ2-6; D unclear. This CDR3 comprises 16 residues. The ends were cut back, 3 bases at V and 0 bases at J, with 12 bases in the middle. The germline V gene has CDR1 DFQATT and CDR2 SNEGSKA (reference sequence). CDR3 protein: CSARVRENSGANVLTF. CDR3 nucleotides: TGCAGTGCTAGGGTCAGAGAAAACTCTGGGGCCAACGTCCTGACTTTC.

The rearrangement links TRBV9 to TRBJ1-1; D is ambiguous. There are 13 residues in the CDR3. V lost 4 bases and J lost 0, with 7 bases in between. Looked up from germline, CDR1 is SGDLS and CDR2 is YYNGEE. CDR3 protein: CASSTWMNTEAFF. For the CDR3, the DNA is TGTGCCAGCAGCACTTGGATGAACACTGAAGCTTTCTTT. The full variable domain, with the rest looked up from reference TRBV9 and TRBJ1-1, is DSGVTQTPKHLITATGQRVTLRCSPRSGDLSVYWYQQSLDQGLQFLIQYYNGEERAKGNILERFSAQQFPDLHSELNLSSLELGDSALYFCASSTWMNTEAFFGQGTRLTVV.

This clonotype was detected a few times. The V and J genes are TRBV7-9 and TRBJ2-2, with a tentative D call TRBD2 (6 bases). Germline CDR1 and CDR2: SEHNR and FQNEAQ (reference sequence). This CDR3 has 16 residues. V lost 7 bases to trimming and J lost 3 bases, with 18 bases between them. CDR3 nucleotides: TGTGCCAGCAAGCCCGAACTGGACTACCACACCGGGGAGCTGTTTTTT. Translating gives CASKPELDYHTGELFF.

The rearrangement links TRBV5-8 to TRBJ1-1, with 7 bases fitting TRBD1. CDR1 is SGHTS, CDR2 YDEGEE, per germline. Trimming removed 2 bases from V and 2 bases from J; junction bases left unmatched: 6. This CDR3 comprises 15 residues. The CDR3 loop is CASSLGQVLNTEAFF. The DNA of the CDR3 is TGTGCCAGCAGCTTAGGACAGGTCCTAAACACTGAAGCTTTCTTT.

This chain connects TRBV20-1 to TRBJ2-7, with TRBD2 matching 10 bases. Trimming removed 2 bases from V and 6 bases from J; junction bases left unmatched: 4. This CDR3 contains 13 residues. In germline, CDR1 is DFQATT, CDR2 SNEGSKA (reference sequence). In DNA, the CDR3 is TGCAGTGCTAGACTAGCGGGAGTGGGCGAGCAGTACTTC. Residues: CSARLAGVGEQYF.

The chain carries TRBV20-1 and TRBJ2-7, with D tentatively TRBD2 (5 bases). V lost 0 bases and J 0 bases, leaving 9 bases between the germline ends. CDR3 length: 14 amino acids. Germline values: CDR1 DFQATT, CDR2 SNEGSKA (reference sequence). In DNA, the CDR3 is TGCAGTGCTAGAGATCGGGATGGCTCCTACGAGCAGTACTTC. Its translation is CSARDRDGSYEQYF.

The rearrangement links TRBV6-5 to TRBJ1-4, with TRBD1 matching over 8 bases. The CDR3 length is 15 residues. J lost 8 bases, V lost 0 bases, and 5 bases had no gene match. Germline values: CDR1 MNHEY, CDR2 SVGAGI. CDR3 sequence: CASSYSTGVREKLFF. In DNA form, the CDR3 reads TGTGCCAGCAGTTACTCGACAGGGGTCCGAGAAAAACTGTTTTTT.

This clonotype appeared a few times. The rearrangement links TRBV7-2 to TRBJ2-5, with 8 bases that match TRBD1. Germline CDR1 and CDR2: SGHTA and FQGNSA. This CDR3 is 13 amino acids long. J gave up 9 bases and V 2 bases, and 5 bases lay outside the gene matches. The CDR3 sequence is CASSLSQGAAQYF. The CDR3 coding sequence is TGTGCCAGCAGCTTAAGTCAGGGGGCGGCCCAGTACTTC.

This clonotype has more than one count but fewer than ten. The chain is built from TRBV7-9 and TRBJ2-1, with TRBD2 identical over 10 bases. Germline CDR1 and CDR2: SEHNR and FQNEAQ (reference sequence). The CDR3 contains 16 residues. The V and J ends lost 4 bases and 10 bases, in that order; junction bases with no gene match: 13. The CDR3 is CASSSGWLAGVGEQFF. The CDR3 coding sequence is TGTGCCAGCAGCTCAGGGTGGCTAGCGGGAGTCGGGGAGCAGTTCTTC.

The CDR3 DNA is TGTGCCAGCAGCGCCCCAACAGGGGTGGGTGAAGCTTTCTTT. Translated, it gives CASSAPTGVGEAFF. The chain is built from TRBV7-9 and TRBJ1-1; the match to TRBD1 covers 7 bases. V lost 5 bases to trimming and J lost 7 bases; unmatched junction nucleotides: 10. The CDR3 extends over 14 amino acids. Germline V gives CDR1 SEHNR, CDR2 FQNEAQ (reference sequence).

The CDR3 DNA sequence: TGTGCCAGCAGCGCCAGCGGTGGGGAGACCCAGTACTTC. It is translated as CASSASGGETQYF. The chain carries TRBV7-7 and TRBJ2-5, with D perhaps TRBD2 (5 bases). This CDR3 is 13 amino acids long. The V gene lost 5 bases and the J gene lost 5 bases, with 12 bases spanning the gap. The germline CDR1 and CDR2 sequences are SSHAT and FNYEAQ (reference sequence).

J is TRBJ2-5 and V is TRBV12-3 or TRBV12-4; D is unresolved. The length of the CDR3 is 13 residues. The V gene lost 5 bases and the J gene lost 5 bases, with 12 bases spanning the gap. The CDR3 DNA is TGTGCCAGCAGTACCCTAATTGGGGAGACCCAGTACTTC. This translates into CASSTLIGETQYF.